Below are 3 T cell receptor beta chains sequenced from a single sample in a study of T-cell reconstitution after alpha-beta-depleted transplantation in children. Unique molecular identifiers were incorporated during preparation of the TCRbeta library. From the PCR reads, TCRdb called clonotypes with MiXCR, one entry per CDR3 protein. This sample yields about 540,000 distinct CDR3 sequences, of which approximately 16% are seen a single time; more than 2.5% belongs to the top ten. Sequences were derived from PBMCs from the stem cell graft donor, sampled from the stem cell graft. The receptors shown here come from a human donor who donated a stem cell graft to a child with acute lymphoblastic leukemia.

At least ten counts were recorded for this clonotype. The J gene is TRBJ2-7, the V gene TRBV5-1; D possibly corresponds to TRBD2 (5 bases). V dropped 0 bases and J dropped 6 bases, with 7 bases sitting between them. The V gene's germline CDR1 is SGHRS and CDR2 YFSETQ. CDR3 length: 12 residues. The CDR3 DNA reads TGCGCCAGCAGCTTGGGTGCGGGCGAGCAGTACTTC. Encoded protein: CASSLGAGEQYF.

This clonotype showed up just a few times. The chain links TRBV27 to TRBJ2-7; TRBD1 might be the D (6 bases). CDR3 length equals 16 residues. V was shortened by 0 bases and J by 1 base, with 13 bases between the two germline ends. Germline CDR1 reads MNHEY; CDR2 reads SMNVEV (reference sequence). CDR3 sequence reads: CASSLSSPDRSYEQYF. The DNA for the CDR3 is TGTGCCAGCAGTTTATCGAGTCCGGACAGATCCTACGAGCAGTACTTC.

This clonotype was seen many times. This chain links TRBV5-1 with TRBJ2-7, with 8 bases matching TRBD1. J gave up 4 bases and V 4 bases, and 7 bases lay outside the gene matches. CDR1 SGHRS and CDR2 YFSETQ come from the germline V gene. The CDR3 runs 14 residues. CDR3 sequence: CASSPLTGAYEQYF. Here the CDR3 DNA reads TGCGCCAGCAGCCCGCTGACAGGGGCGTACGAGCAGTACTTC.